The TCR beta chain under discussion was sequenced for a study of cytomegalovirus exposure and HLA in healthy donors (TCRdb year 2017). Concerning the study at large: The 500 to 800 repertoires of the first cohort and the roughly 110 validation repertoires were produced on the same platform, according to a later analysis. The aim of the study was to test whether cataloging public T cell receptors could identify signatures of past pathogen exposure. In addition to the first cohort of approximately 670 subjects, a separate validation cohort of over 90 different subjects was used. To predict cytomegalovirus infection status, the study brought together high-throughput TCR immunosequencing, statistical association of individual TCRs with disease status, and machine learning. Study-wide conclusions, independent of this receptor: Most TCR sequences were seen in very few donors, while some public TCRs were found in many individuals. It was suggested by the authors that the approach could potentially be generalized to other disease states and immunological phenotypes. In vitro tests confirmed that a few of the cytomegalovirus-associated TCR beta chains recognize cytomegalovirus antigens. A total of some 180 TCR beta chains were listed by the study as associated with cytomegalovirus. The classifier was reported to diagnose cytomegalovirus status with high specificity and sensitivity in both the original and validation cohorts. In a later analysis, TCRs clustered in the first cohort were found to also tend to co-occur in the 130 or so validation repertoires, with around 94% of cluster scores above 0. The validation cohort had no HLA typing available for a later analysis, so co-occurrence within that cohort was assessed over all 120 or so repertoires.

The cysteine opens and the phenylalanine closes a CDR3 of 15 amino acids. The entry retains the CDR3 DNA only, 45 bases that are in frame from base 1. Sequences KGHSH (CDR1) and LQKENI (CDR2) are obtained from the germline V gene. After removal of 3 bases from V and 1 base from J, the junction retains 5 bases not matched to a gene. Preparation of the library involved the immunoSEQ multiplex PCR assay. In the source study's methods: To diagnose cytomegalovirus status from the catalog of TCR beta chain sequences, a statistical classification framework was built. Entries here come from immuneACCESS through TCRdb and include only in-frame sequences with V and J called. Some clones fail to appear in such tables; in the studies checked, an unresolved V gene covers under half of the shortfall, and the cause of the remainder is unknown. The V and J calls and the clone size are those of that table, but D and trimming were determined from the DNA. The sample yields a few hundred thousand clones; roughly 88% were counted once. The ten largest clones represent over 0.75% of the sample.

Separate from the approximately 700-subject first cohort, the validation cohort of about 120 subjects was the group to which the donors belonged. Concerning this clone: Its target antigen remains unknown. Base-call qualities are not available, and no considerably larger clone is one nucleotide away.

Sequencing input: PBMCs. The chain couples TRBV18 to TRBJ2-5; 7 junctional bases match TRBD2. The receptor was isolated from a woman between 18 and 29 years old in good health and CMV-seronegative. The DNA sequence reads TGTGCCAGCTCACCTCTCCTAGCGGCCCAAGAGACCCAGTACTTC. The translation is CASSPLLAAQETQYF.